The 30 T cell receptor beta chains reported below all come from one sample, sequenced in a study of control samples from healthy donors and cancer patients. TCRdb's copy holds only in-frame clones and misses some; the assay was immunoSEQ multiplex PCR. The table has hundreds of thousands of clones, 82% seen once. The sample taken for sequencing was PBMCs. The receptors originated from a woman aged 55-69 years with lung cancer.

In DNA, the CDR3 is TGTGCCAGTAGGCGGACAGGGGTGGGGACTGAAGCTTTCTTT. Encoded protein: CASRRTGVGTEAFF. This sequence joins TRBV19 and TRBJ1-1; TRBD1 matches 9 bases. This CDR3 has 14 residues. V shed 6 bases and J 5 bases; nucleotides not matched to a gene: 7. The germline gives CDR1 LNHDA, CDR2 SQIVND (reference sequence).

In regard to this clone: Compared with germline, one end of the junction differs, possibly owing to a read error. This chain links TRBV7-7 with TRBJ2-6, with TRBD2 as a possible D gene (5 bases). Germline CDR1 is SSHAT and CDR2 is FNYEAQ (reference sequence). This CDR3 has 18 residues. CDR3 sequence: CASSSTELTKSGANVLTF. For the CDR3, the DNA is TGTGCTAGCAGCTCGACTGAATTGACTAAATCTGGGGCCAACGTCCTGACTTTC.

V gene TRBV6-1 combines with J gene TRBJ2-7; 8 nucleotides match TRBD1. The germline CDR1 and CDR2 sequences are MNHNS and SASEGT. Trimming at V came to 4 bases and at J to 0 bases, leaving 11 bases not matched to a gene. The CDR3 runs to 17 residues. The CDR3 loop is CASSARRGTGSSYEQYF. DNA for the CDR3: TGTGCCAGCAGTGCCCGCCGAGGGACAGGCAGCTCCTACGAGCAGTACTTC.

V usage is TRBV4-2 and J usage is TRBJ2-2, with TRBD1 identical over 7 bases. Germline lookup yields CDR1 LGHNA and CDR2 YNFKEQ. Losses at the gene ends were 6 bases for V and 4 bases for J; bases not matched to a gene: 8. The CDR3 contains 15 residues. CDR3 nucleotide sequence: TGTGCCAGCAGGTTTGCACAGGGGACCACCGGGGAGCTGTTTTTT. It translates to CASRFAQGTTGELFF.

As for this clone: This sample also contains other DNA sequences that code for the same CDR3. V is TRBV5-1 and J is TRBJ1-1; TRBD1 agrees at 7 bases. The CDR3 runs to 14 residues. Trimming at V came to 1 base and at J to 4 bases, leaving 4 bases not matched to a gene. The germline V gene encodes CDR1 SGHRS and CDR2 YFSETQ. The DNA for the CDR3 is TGCGCCAGCAGCTTGCAGGGGGGAGCCACTGAAGCTTTCTTT. Translated, it gives CASSLQGGATEAFF.

CDR3 nucleotide sequence: TGTGCCAGCAGCCGGGACAGCAGCTACGAGCAGTACTTC. Residues: CASSRDSSYEQYF. J is TRBJ2-7 and V is TRBV3-1 (or the pseudogene TRBV3-2); TRBD1 agrees at 7 bases. In germline, CDR1 is LGHDT, CDR2 YNNKEL (reference sequence). After removal of 4 bases from V and 3 bases from J, the junction contained 3 bases not matched to a gene. The CDR3 sequence is 13 residues long.

Written as DNA, the CDR3 is TGTGCCATACAATCAGGGGCGCTTAACGCAGATACGCAGTATTTT. Its protein is CAIQSGALNADTQYF. V usage is TRBV28 and J usage is TRBJ2-3, with D perhaps matching TRBD1 (6 bases). Trimming stripped 10 bases from V and 4 bases from J, with 21 bases between. The CDR3 has 15 residues. Germline V lookup: CDR1 MDHEN, CDR2 SYDVKM.

This clone was observed many times. The rearrangement uses TRBV5-4 and TRBJ1-3; D not resolved. Deletions cut 4 bases from V and 3 bases from J, with 5 bases between. This CDR3 comprises 12 residues. Germline lookup yields CDR1 SGHNT and CDR2 YYREEE (reference sequence). The CDR3 is CASSGDGNTIYF. The CDR3 nucleotides read TGTGCCAGCAGCGGTGATGGAAACACCATATATTTT.

V usage is TRBV5-1 and J usage is TRBJ1-1, with D unresolved. CDR3 length: 14 residues. CDR1 is SGHRS, CDR2 YFSETQ, per germline. Trimming took off 0 bases at V and 1 base at J, with 7 bases between the two ends. The CDR3 DNA reads as TGCGCCAGCAGCTTGGACGGTGAGAACACTGAAGCTTTCTTT. This sequence encodes CASSLDGENTEAFF. Looking up the rest from reference TRBV5-1 and TRBJ1-1 gives the full variable domain: KAGVTQTPRYLIKTRGQQVTLSCSPISGHRSVSWYQQTPGQGLQFLFEYFSETQRNKGNFPGRFSGRQFSNSRSEMNVSTLELGDSALYLCASSLDGENTEAFFGQGTRLTVV.

This chain links TRBV5-4 with TRBJ1-2; 7 nucleotides align to TRBD1. Per the germline V gene, CDR1 is SGHNT and CDR2 is YYREEE (reference sequence). J gave up 4 bases and V 0 bases, and 3 bases lay outside the gene matches. The CDR3 is 14 amino acids. The CDR3 is CASSLENRGYGYTF. In DNA, the CDR3 is TGTGCCAGCAGCTTGGAGAACAGGGGCTATGGCTACACCTTC.

In its sample, this clone was seen a few times. This chain joins TRBV9 and TRBJ2-1, with D possibly being TRBD2 (5 bases). The germline V and J ends were trimmed by 2 bases and 0 bases, with 12 bases remaining between them. The CDR3 extends over 16 amino acids. CDR1 SGDLS and CDR2 YYNGEE come from the germline V gene. Written as DNA, the CDR3 is TGTGCCAGCAGCGTTTCCTTAGGGAGCTCCTACAATGAGCAGTTCTTC. It translates to CASSVSLGSSYNEQFF.

The V gene is TRBV5-1, the J gene TRBJ2-5; TRBD2 aligns across 8 bases. After removal of 0 bases from V and 2 bases from J, the junction contained 6 bases not matched to a gene. Germline V gene sequence: CDR1 SGHRS, CDR2 YFSETQ. The CDR3 sequence is 16 residues long. Here the CDR3 DNA reads TGCGCCAGCAGCTTGGCCGCGGGAGGTATACAAGAGACCCAGTACTTC. This encodes CASSLAAGGIQETQYF.

V is TRBV19 and J is TRBJ1-1; D not certain. Germline CDR1 and CDR2: LNHDA and SQIVND (reference sequence). The CDR3 has 16 amino acids. V was pared by 7 bases and J by 0 bases, with 18 bases between. In DNA, the CDR3 is TGTGCCAGTATCTCGACTGGGTATGAAATGAACACTGAAGCTTTCTTT. Residues: CASISTGYEMNTEAFF.

The chain has TRBV10-2 and TRBJ2-5, with 13 bases aligning to TRBD2. The CDR3 spans 16 residues. V was clipped by 4 bases and J by 5 bases; unmatched bases: 7. Germline CDR1 reads WSHSY; CDR2 reads SAAADI. CDR3 coding DNA: TGCGCCAGCAGTGGACTAGCGGGAGGAGTAGGGGAGACCCAGTACTTC. This sequence encodes CASSGLAGGVGETQYF.

In this sample, this clone turned up a few times. J is TRBJ2-2 and V is TRBV30, with D possibly being TRBD1 (5 bases). CDR1 is GTSNPN, CDR2 SVGIG, per germline (reference sequence). V was shortened by 0 bases and J by 4 bases, with 12 bases between the two germline ends. This CDR3 comprises 15 residues. The CDR3 DNA sequence: TGTGCCTGGAGTGTACAAGGGGCCCTCACCGGGGAGCTGTTTTTT. Translating gives CAWSVQGALTGELFF. The full variable domain, rest sourced from reference TRBV30 and TRBJ2-2, is SQTIHQWPATLVQPVGSPLSLECTVEGTSNPNLYWYRQAAGRGLQLLFYSVGIGQISSEVPQNLSASRPQDRQFILSSKKLLLSDSGFYLCAWSVQGALTGELFFGEGSRLTVL.

CDR3 protein: CASSVGLASTDTQYF. In DNA form, the CDR3 reads TGTGCCAGCAGCGTAGGACTAGCTAGCACAGATACGCAGTATTTT. This sequence joins TRBV9 and TRBJ2-3; 7 positions match TRBD2. With V trimmed by 0 bases and J by 0 bases, 1 base remained unmatched. Germline V gene data show CDR1 as SGDLS and CDR2 as YYNGEE. There are 15 residues in the CDR3.

As for this clone: The germline gene is not matched at one end of the junction; a read error may be the cause. The chain employs TRBV6-4 and TRBJ2-5, with a tentative D call TRBD1 (5 bases). This CDR3 has 12 residues. Germline lookup yields CDR1 MRHNA and CDR2 SNTAGT. The CDR3 nucleotides read TGTGCCAGGAAGACAGCCCAAGGGACCCAGTACTTC. It is translated as CARKTAQGTQYF.

In its sample, this clone was seen a few times. The gene calls are TRBV6-5 and TRBJ1-2, with D hard to call. V lost 10 bases, J lost 2 bases, and 11 bases lay in between. The germline CDR1 and CDR2 sequences are MNHEY and SVGAGI. The CDR3 runs to 12 residues. CDR3 sequence: CATETLNYGYTF. DNA of the CDR3: TGTGCCACCGAAACACTGAACTATGGCTACACCTTC.

This clone was seen just once. One end of the junction does not line up with germline, which may come from a read error. V usage is TRBV4-2 and J usage is TRBJ1-1; a possible D gene is TRBD1 (6 bases). From germline, CDR1 is LGHNA and CDR2 YNFKEQ. The CDR3 length is 13 residues. CDR3 coding DNA: TGTGCCAGCAGCCGTACAGGGAACGCTGAAGCTTTCTTT. Its translation is CASSRTGNAEAFF.

This rearrangement joins TRBV6-5 to TRBJ2-5; D might be TRBD2 (5 bases). V lost 0 bases and J 5 bases, leaving 13 bases between the germline ends. Per the germline V gene, CDR1 is MNHEY and CDR2 is SVGAGI. This CDR3 spans 15 amino acids. CDR3 coding DNA: TGTGCCAGCAGTTACTCGCACGGGGTCGGCGAGACCCAGTACTTC. Its translation: CASSYSHGVGETQYF.

This clone came up once. V gene TRBV27 combines with J gene TRBJ1-4; D remains ambiguous. The germline V gene encodes CDR1 MNHEY and CDR2 SMNVEV (reference sequence). Trimming took off 7 bases at V and 0 bases at J, with 9 bases between the two ends. There are 14 residues in the CDR3. As DNA, the CDR3 is TGTGCCAGCAAAAAATTTCCAACTAATGAAAAACTGTTTTTT. This sequence encodes CASKKFPTNEKLFF.

The chain couples TRBV2 to TRBJ1-1; D may be TRBD1 (6 bases). Germline assignment: CDR1 SNHLY and CDR2 FYNNEI. This CDR3 is 16 amino acids long. The V and J ends lost 6 bases and 1 base respectively, with 18 bases between them. CDR3 DNA sequence: TGTGCCAGCAGCGGAGGGTGGGGGGCCCCGAACACTGAAGCTTTCTTT. Its protein is CASSGGWGAPNTEAFF. The full variable domain, completed using reference TRBV2 and TRBJ1-1, is EPEVTQTPSHQVTQMGQEVILRCVPISNHLYFYWYRQILGQKVEFLVSFYNNEISEKSEIFDDQFSVERPDGSNFTLKIRSTKLEDSAMYFCASSGGWGAPNTEAFFGQGTRLTVV.

The chain combines TRBV30 with TRBJ2-4; 9 nucleotides line up with TRBD1. Per germline, CDR1 GTSNPN and CDR2 SVGIG (reference sequence). The CDR3 has 11 residues. The trim removed 7 bases at V and 16 bases at J, leaving 11 bases unmatched. The CDR3 sequence: CASTGQGVAYF. Here the CDR3 DNA reads TGTGCCTCTACGGGACAGGGAGTAGCATACTTC.

The table lists this clone with a count of one. The chain employs TRBV6-5 and TRBJ1-2; tentatively, D is TRBD1 (5 bases). Trimming removed 6 bases from V and 2 bases from J, with 10 bases in between. The V gene's germline CDR1 is MNHEY and CDR2 SVGAGI. The CDR3 consists of 13 residues. The CDR3 nucleotides read TGTGCCAGCAGGATACCAGGGAACTATGGCTACACCTTC. Translation gives CASRIPGNYGYTF.

The V gene is TRBV7-3, the J gene TRBJ2-7; 12 nucleotides match TRBD2. This CDR3 spans 15 amino acids. The germline V gene has CDR1 SGHTA and CDR2 FQGTGA. Trimming took 4 bases from V and 1 from J; bases not matched to a gene: 2. CDR3 DNA sequence: TGTGCCAGCAGCTCTAGCGGGGGGGCATCCTACGAGCAGTACTTC. Protein: CASSSSGGASYEQYF.

With respect to this clone: This may come from a read error, since a much larger clone is one base off. The rearrangement links TRBV6-5 to TRBJ2-7; no reliable D call. The CDR3 is 11 residues long. The germline V gene encodes CDR1 MNHEY and CDR2 SVGAGI. Between the trimmed V and J ends, which lost 4 bases and 3 bases, there was a span of 4 bases. Here the CDR3 reads CASSSNYEQYF. In nucleotides, the CDR3 is TGTGCCAGCAGTTCCAACTACGAGCAGTACTTC.

The CDR3 region is CASSQASRGAQYF. As DNA, the CDR3 is TGTGCCAGCAGCCAAGCTTCGAGGGGGGCCCAGTACTTC. The chain employs TRBV3-1 (or the pseudogene TRBV3-2) and TRBJ2-5; tentatively, D is TRBD1 or TRBD2 (6 bases each). The CDR3 is made up of 13 amino acids. V lost 1 base to trimming and J lost 9 bases, with 12 bases between them. CDR1 is LGHDT and CDR2 is YNNKEL in the germline V gene (reference sequence).

The genes are TRBV6-5 and TRBJ1-1; D unresolved. The CDR3 sequence is 13 residues long. CDR1 and CDR2 from the germline V gene are MNHEY and SVGAGI. Trimming took off 7 bases at V and 0 bases at J, with 9 bases between the two ends. In nucleotides, the CDR3 is TGTGCCAGCAAGGGCCTGCTGAACACTGAAGCTTTCTTT. Its protein is CASKGLLNTEAFF.

The genes are TRBV19 and TRBJ2-5; maybe TRBD1 (7 bases). Looked up from germline, CDR1 is LNHDA and CDR2 is SQIVND (reference sequence). The V end lost 4 bases, the J end lost 5 bases, and 14 bases lay between the germline ends. The length of the CDR3 is 14 residues. CDR3 in amino acids: CASSTGGGWETQYF. The DNA of the CDR3 is TGTGCCAGTAGTACAGGGGGAGGATGGGAGACCCAGTACTTC.

The table lists this clone with a few counts. The chain recombines TRBV7-2 with TRBJ2-1, with 13 nucleotides matching TRBD2. Per germline, CDR1 SGHTA and CDR2 FQGNSA. With 3 bases clipped from V and 4 bases from J, the junction kept 6 bases outside the gene matches. CDR3 length: 17 residues. CDR3 region: CASSFQLAGGVYNEQFF. Here the CDR3 DNA reads TGTGCCAGCAGCTTCCAACTAGCGGGGGGGGTGTACAATGAGCAGTTCTTC.